This entry is about one T cell receptor beta chain. Its target is unknown. The data are from a study of T cells in Graves' hyperthyroidism and ophthalmopathy. Study conclusions and caveats: Stable hyperthyroidism was told apart from ophthalmopathy by a model built on 13 V-J features. Blood also showed most of the thyroid clonotypes that were expanded above 0.001.

Trimming at V came to 6 bases and at J to 5 bases, leaving 6 bases not matched to a gene. Germline lookup yields CDR1 SQVTM and CDR2 ANQGSEA. This CDR3 comprises 13 residues. Among the patients, aged 18 to 65, hyperthyroidism was newly diagnosed and had lasted under 2 months. Amplification of TCR beta CDR3 regions was performed using RNA transcripts as template. First-round RT-PCR of the TCR CDR3 relied on the HTBI primer set. TCRdb passed the multiplex PCR reads through MiXCR, listing each CDR3 protein once. The sample holds 350,000 to 500,000 distinct CDR3 sequences, about 13% seen once. The TCR sequence derives from a woman between 18 and 30 years old with Graves' hyperthyroidism. The V gene is TRBV29-1, the J gene TRBJ1-1; 10 bases agree with TRBD1. Sequenced: blood. The CDR3 sequence: CSVQTGGLTEAFF. The CDR3 nucleotides read TGCAGCGTCCAGACAGGGGGCTTAACTGAAGCTTTCTTT.